Presented here are 29 T cell receptor beta chains from one specimen sequenced in a study of blood T cell repertoires in COVID-19. TCRdb's copy holds only in-frame clones and misses some; the assay was immunoSEQ multiplex PCR. The sample gives 300,000 or so clones, over 85% of which show up once; less than 3.5% is in the top ten. Sequenced material: PBMCs or T cells enriched from blood (not recorded which). The origin of the receptors is a woman in her forties or fifties who had been exposed to COVID-19.

The V call is TRBV11-3, the J call TRBJ2-2; 7 positions match TRBD1. CDR1 is SGHNT and CDR2 is YENEEA in the germline V gene. The V and J ends lost 5 bases and 4 bases, in that order; junction bases with no gene match: 7. This CDR3 has 15 amino acids. Here the CDR3 DNA reads TGTGCCAGCAGCCCGAGGACAGGCGGCACCGGGGAGCTGTTTTTT. Its translation: CASSPRTGGTGELFF.

Comments on this clone: Different DNA sequences within this sample yield the same CDR3. The rearrangement links TRBV19 to TRBJ1-2, with TRBD1 matching over 8 bases. The length of the CDR3 is 13 residues. Germline loops: CDR1 LNHDA, CDR2 SQIVND (reference sequence). V shed 4 bases, J shed 7 bases, and the junction held 5 bases outside the gene matches. CDR3 sequence (DNA): TGTGCCAGTAGTACCACAGGGGGTGGTGGCTACACCTTC. This gives the protein CASSTTGGGGYTF. The full variable domain, with the rest looked up from reference TRBV19 and TRBJ1-2, is DGGITQSPKYLFRKEGQNVTLSCEQNLNHDAMYWYRQDPGQGLRLIYYSQIVNDFQKGDIAEGYSVSREKKESFPLTVTSAQKNPTAFYLCASSTTGGGGYTFGSGTRLTVV.

The rearrangement links TRBV7-2 to TRBJ2-7; 7 bases line up with TRBD2. The ends lost 0 bases at V and 9 bases at J; junction bases unmatched: 14. The CDR3 covers 16 residues. The V gene's germline CDR1 is SGHTA and CDR2 FQGNSA. As DNA, the CDR3 is TGTGCCAGCAGCTTAGCGTCGGACGGGGGGACTAAAGGGCAGTACTTC. Its protein is CASSLASDGGTKGQYF.

The chain links TRBV14 to TRBJ2-6; possibly TRBD2 for D (6 bases). The CDR3 is 17 residues long. Trimming pared 1 base from V and 1 base from J, leaving 11 bases between. The germline CDR1 and CDR2 sequences are SGHDN and FVKESK. The CDR3 region has the DNA TGTGCCAGCAGCCAAGGGCGGGGAGCGTCTGGGGCCAACGTCCTGACTTTC. Translating gives CASSQGRGASGANVLTF.

The rearrangement links TRBV19 to TRBJ2-7; no firm D call. Looked up from germline, CDR1 is LNHDA and CDR2 is SQIVND (reference sequence). V lost 3 bases, J lost 1 base, and 7 bases lay in between. The CDR3 runs 13 residues. CDR3 sequence reads: CASSMSGSYEQYF. Written as DNA, the CDR3 is TGTGCCAGTAGTATGTCGGGTTCCTACGAGCAGTACTTC.

V usage is TRBV2 and J usage is TRBJ1-5; 8 nucleotides line up with TRBD1. J gave up 3 bases and V 6 bases, and 4 bases lay outside the gene matches. The CDR3 extends over 14 amino acids. Germline V lookup: CDR1 SNHLY, CDR2 FYNNEI. CDR3 residues: CASSSDRVNQPQHF. The DNA for the CDR3 is TGTGCCAGCAGCTCGGACAGGGTCAATCAGCCCCAGCATTTT.

The V gene is TRBV27, the J gene TRBJ2-1, with 12 bases identical to TRBD2. CDR3 length: 15 amino acids. The V gene end was trimmed by 7 bases and the J gene end by 6 bases; junction bases not matched to a gene: 7. The germline V gene encodes CDR1 MNHEY and CDR2 SMNVEV (reference sequence). The CDR3 DNA is TGTGCCAGCACCCTGACTAGCGGGGGCCTCAATGAGCAGTTCTTC. Amino acid sequence: CASTLTSGGLNEQFF.

The chain has TRBV19 and TRBJ1-6, with 9 bases fitting TRBD1. With 5 bases clipped from V and 10 bases from J, the junction kept 9 bases outside the gene matches. The CDR3 is made up of 15 amino acids. Germline loops: CDR1 LNHDA, CDR2 SQIVND (reference sequence). In DNA, the CDR3 is TGTGCCAGTAGTTACAGGGGGCGCGGGGAATCACCCCTCCACTTT. Its translation: CASSYRGRGESPLHF.

This chain connects TRBV7-2 to TRBJ2-3, with 15 bases identical to TRBD2. The ends lost 8 bases at V and 3 bases at J; junction bases unmatched: 6. This CDR3 contains 16 residues. The germline V gene has CDR1 SGHTA and CDR2 FQGNSA. CDR3 nucleotides: TGTGCCAGCGCTAAGGGACTAGCGGGGGGAACAGATACGCAGTATTTT. As protein: CASAKGLAGGTDTQYF.

As concerns this clone: Other DNA sequences within the sample encode an identical CDR3. The rearrangement links TRBV5-1 to TRBJ2-5; tentative D call: TRBD2 (5 bases). V was shortened by 2 bases and J by 2 bases, with 10 bases between the two germline ends. Germline-derived CDR1 and CDR2 are SGHRS and YFSETQ. There are 14 residues in the CDR3. The CDR3 is CASSFGGSQETQYF. In DNA form, the CDR3 reads TGCGCCAGCAGCTTCGGAGGAAGTCAAGAGACCCAGTACTTC.

This chain connects TRBV28 to TRBJ2-3, with TRBD2 matching over 9 bases. This CDR3 is 14 amino acids long. The germline V gene encodes CDR1 MDHEN and CDR2 SYDVKM. Losses at the gene ends were 6 bases for V and 4 bases for J; bases not matched to a gene: 5. CDR3 nucleotide sequence: TGTGCCAGCAGCGGCGGGGGGGCCCCAGATACGCAGTATTTT. Amino acid sequence: CASSGGGAPDTQYF.

In its sample, this clone was seen a few times. This rearrangement joins TRBV9 to TRBJ2-1, with 8 bases that match TRBD1. The V gene's germline CDR1 is SGDLS and CDR2 YYNGEE. After removal of 0 bases from V and 3 bases from J, the junction contained 5 bases not matched to a gene. The CDR3 contains 16 residues. The CDR3 DNA is TGTGCCAGCAGCGTAGAAGCAGGGGGCCTCTACAATGAGCAGTTCTTC. Translation gives CASSVEAGGLYNEQFF.

The chain's CDR3 is CASSSHRVEKLFF. The CDR3 nucleotides read TGTGCCAGTAGTAGCCACAGGGTTGAAAAACTGTTTTTT. The V call is TRBV19, the J call TRBJ1-4; a possible D gene is TRBD1 (6 bases). Trimming removed 4 bases at V and 7 bases at J, with 10 bases between. In germline, CDR1 is LNHDA, CDR2 SQIVND (reference sequence). The CDR3 loop spans 13 amino acids.

The chain couples TRBV14 to TRBJ2-3; D perhaps matches TRBD2 (6 bases). CDR3 length equals 13 residues. The germline V gene has CDR1 SGHDN and CDR2 FVKESK. Trimming left V 4 bases short and J 5 bases short, with 10 bases between. This chain's CDR3 is CASSREAGDTQYF. The CDR3 DNA follows: TGTGCCAGCAGCCGGGAGGCGGGAGATACGCAGTATTTT.

CDR3 nucleotide sequence: TGTGCCAGCGCCCTGATGGGGGCCTCCTACGAGCAGTACTTC. As protein: CASALMGASYEQYF. The V call is TRBV28, the J call TRBJ2-7, with a weak D call TRBD1 (6 bases). This CDR3 spans 14 amino acids. V shed 8 bases and J shed 0 bases, with 14 bases lying between them. The germline V gene encodes CDR1 MDHEN and CDR2 SYDVKM.

The CDR3 nucleotides read TGTGCCAGCAGTTCCCTCGACAGGAACACTGAAGCTTTCTTT. Protein product: CASSSLDRNTEAFF. This chain connects TRBV27 to TRBJ1-1; D perhaps matches TRBD1 (5 bases). The CDR3 totals 14 residues. Germline V gene data show CDR1 as MNHEY and CDR2 as SMNVEV (reference sequence). V shed 4 bases and J shed 1 base, with 10 bases lying between them.

The gene calls are TRBV6-5 and TRBJ2-7; D might be TRBD2 (5 bases). Germline V gene lookup returns CDR1 MNHEY and CDR2 SVGAGI. Trimming stripped 2 bases from V and 3 bases from J, with 17 bases between. The CDR3 contains 16 residues. The CDR3 DNA reads as TGTGCCAGCAGTTACCTTAGCCGGGGTGAGGTCTACGAGCAGTACTTC. Its protein is CASSYLSRGEVYEQYF.

The chain combines TRBV28 with TRBJ1-1; possibly TRBD1 for D (5 bases). CDR3 size: 12 residues. V lost 5 bases and J lost 4, with 8 bases in between. CDR1 and CDR2 (germline): MDHEN, SYDVKM. The CDR3 DNA reads TGTGCCAGCAGTCGACAGCTCACTGAAGCTTTCTTT. Translating gives CASSRQLTEAFF.

This chain joins TRBV6-5 and TRBJ2-4; possibly TRBD2 for D (5 bases). The CDR3 extends over 11 amino acids. Trimming pared 2 bases from V and 11 bases from J, leaving 7 bases between. Germline V gene lookup returns CDR1 MNHEY and CDR2 SVGAGI. The CDR3 bases are TGTGCCAGCAGTTACGAGAGGGTTCAGTACTTC. Residues: CASSYERVQYF.

The V call is TRBV4-2, the J call TRBJ2-7, with TRBD2 identical over 8 bases. The CDR3 runs to 16 residues. Per the germline V gene, CDR1 is LGHNA and CDR2 is YNFKEQ. Trimming cost V 3 bases and J 0 bases; bases outside gene matches: 7. Written as DNA, the CDR3 is TGTGCCAGCAGCCACCTAGCGGGCCAAAGCTCCTACGAGCAGTACTTC. Residues: CASSHLAGQSSYEQYF.

The chain has TRBV7-6 and TRBJ1-1; no clear D gene. The germline V gene encodes CDR1 SGHVS and CDR2 FNYEAQ. The V end was cut by 2 bases, the J end by 4 bases, with 8 bases between. The CDR3 is made up of 13 amino acids. The CDR3 loop reads CASSLSGSTEAFF. CDR3 nucleotides: TGTGCCAGCAGCTTATCGGGGAGCACTGAAGCTTTCTTT.

The rearrangement links TRBV28 to TRBJ1-3, with 8 bases fitting TRBD1. V shed 3 bases and J 3 bases; nucleotides not matched to a gene: 16. CDR1 is MDHEN and CDR2 is SYDVKM in the germline V gene. The CDR3 is 19 amino acids. The CDR3 is CASSLFPSYQGANGNTIYF. The CDR3 DNA follows: TGTGCCAGCAGTTTGTTCCCCAGTTATCAGGGGGCTAATGGAAACACCATATATTTT.

The chain is built from TRBV7-9 and TRBJ2-7, with TRBD1 identical over 7 bases. The CDR3 is 13 amino acids. Germline V lookup: CDR1 SEHNR, CDR2 FQNEAQ (reference sequence). The junction had 6 bases not matched to a gene; V was cut back by 5 bases and J by 5 bases. The CDR3 loop reads CASSLQGINEQYF. The CDR3 coding sequence is TGTGCCAGCAGCCTACAGGGGATCAACGAGCAGTACTTC.

The CDR3 is CASSAGQGGSTNEKLFF. CDR3 nucleotide sequence: TGTGCCAGTAGTGCGGGACAGGGAGGATCGACTAATGAAAAACTGTTTTTT. The rearrangement uses TRBV19 and TRBJ1-4, with 9 bases fitting TRBD1. V shed 5 bases and J 2 bases; nucleotides not matched to a gene: 9. Germline V gene data show CDR1 as LNHDA and CDR2 as SQIVND (reference sequence). The CDR3 is 17 residues long.

The V gene is TRBV19, the J gene TRBJ2-5, with 13 bases identical to TRBD2. J gave up 5 bases and V 5 bases, and 8 bases lay outside the gene matches. This CDR3 contains 16 residues. Germline V gene lookup returns CDR1 LNHDA and CDR2 SQIVND (reference sequence). Here the CDR3 reads CASSLGLAGALETQYF. The CDR3 DNA reads as TGTGCCAGTAGTCTCGGACTAGCGGGGGCGCTCGAGACCCAGTACTTC.

This chain connects TRBV19 to TRBJ2-6, with D uncertain. In germline, CDR1 is LNHDA, CDR2 SQIVND (reference sequence). Trimming shortened V by 7 bases and J by 1 base, and 2 bases separated the two germline ends. CDR3 length: 12 residues. CDR3 in DNA: TGTGCCAGTACGTCTGGGGCCAACGTCCTGACTTTC. This translates into CASTSGANVLTF.

This clone is a singleton in its sample. This chain joins TRBV5-4 and TRBJ2-5; 9 bases are shared with TRBD1. This CDR3 contains 14 residues. Per the germline V gene, CDR1 is SGHNT and CDR2 is YYREEE (reference sequence). The V segment lost 4 bases and the J segment 0 bases; nucleotides outside the gene matches: 1. The CDR3 protein is CASSRQGDQETQYF. The CDR3 DNA reads TGTGCCAGCAGCCGACAGGGGGACCAAGAGACCCAGTACTTC.

This chain links TRBV7-6 with TRBJ2-3, with D possibly TRBD2 on 7 matching bases. V dropped 5 bases and J dropped 1 base, with 25 bases sitting between them. The CDR3 runs to 19 residues. The germline V gene has CDR1 SGHVS and CDR2 FNYEAQ. The CDR3 spells CASSARRSGGREGTDTQYF. CDR3 sequence (DNA): TGTGCCAGCAGCGCCCGAAGGTCGGGGGGCAGGGAAGGCACAGATACGCAGTATTTT.

The table lists this clone with a few counts. This chain connects TRBV7-2 to TRBJ1-5; possible D gene TRBD1, 5 bases. Per germline, CDR1 SGHTA and CDR2 FQGNSA. This CDR3 spans 14 amino acids. V shed 5 bases and J shed 7 bases, with 15 bases lying between them. Written as DNA, the CDR3 is TGTGCCAGCAGCAGCGGAGGGGAACAGCAGCCCCAGCATTTT. Its translation is CASSSGGEQQPQHF.